Presented here are 5 T cell receptor beta chains from one specimen sequenced in a study of graft-versus-host responses after intestinal transplantation. The antigens for these receptors are not known. Repertoires were generated with immunoSEQ multiplex PCR, while TCRdb's copy carries only in-frame clones and drops some. The table has tens of thousands of clones, approximately 92% seen once; the top ten hold about 0.29%. The input for sequencing was unstimulated CD4+ T cells sorted from spleen or lymph node cells, taken before intestinal transplant. The receptors come from a human donor who received an intestinal transplant.

V usage is TRBV11-1 and J usage is TRBJ2-7; D is possibly TRBD1 (6 bases). Trimming left V 5 bases short and J 2 bases short, with 16 bases between. Germline V gene lookup returns CDR1 SGHAT and CDR2 FQDESV (reference sequence). This CDR3 spans 15 amino acids. CDR3 sequence: CASSLDRDITYEQYF. CDR3 in DNA: TGTGCCAGCAGCCTCGACCGGGACATAACCTACGAGCAGTACTTC. The full variable domain, rest sourced from reference TRBV11-1 and TRBJ2-7, is EAEVAQSPRYKITEKSQAVAFWCDPISGHATLYWYRQILGQGPELLVQFQDESVVDDSQLPKDRFSAERLKGVDSTLKIQPAELGDSAMYLCASSLDRDITYEQYFGPGTRLTVT.

This clone appeared a single time. The rearrangement links TRBV11-2 to TRBJ2-3; the D gene could be TRBD1 or TRBD2 (5 bases each). The CDR3 length is 16 residues. Per the germline V gene, CDR1 is SGHAT and CDR2 is FQNNGV. Between the trimmed V and J ends, which lost 4 bases and 4 bases, there was a span of 18 bases. Written as DNA, the CDR3 is TGTGCCAGCAGCTCGGGACGCAACGGCCACGCAGATACGCAGTATTTT. Translating gives CASSSGRNGHADTQYF.

This clone was counted a single time. The chain is built from TRBV5-1 and TRBJ2-7, with 13 nucleotides matching TRBD2. The CDR3 is 15 amino acids. Looked up from germline, CDR1 is SGHRS and CDR2 is YFSETQ. V was clipped by 3 bases and J by 5 bases; unmatched bases: 5. The CDR3 coding sequence is TGCGCCAGCAGCTCTACTAGCGGGAGGGCCCACGAGCAGTACTTC. It specifies CASSSTSGRAHEQYF.

The rearrangement links TRBV19 to TRBJ2-1; perhaps TRBD2 as D (6 bases). The CDR3 is 16 residues long. Germline CDR1 reads LNHDA; CDR2 reads SQIVND (reference sequence). Deletions cut 0 bases from V and 6 bases from J, with 15 bases between. The CDR3 here is CASSIEWRGPRNEQFF. The CDR3 region has the DNA TGTGCCAGTAGTATAGAGTGGAGGGGCCCTCGCAATGAGCAGTTCTTC. Together with reference TRBV19 and TRBJ2-1, the CDR3 gives the full variable domain: DGGITQSPKYLFRKEGQNVTLSCEQNLNHDAMYWYRQDPGQGLRLIYYSQIVNDFQKGDIAEGYSVSREKKESFPLTVTSAQKNPTAFYLCASSIEWRGPRNEQFFGPGTRLTVL.

The rearrangement joins TRBV30 to TRBJ1-6; 7 nucleotides agree with TRBD1. CDR1 is GTSNPN and CDR2 is SVGIG in the germline V gene (reference sequence). The CDR3 runs 15 residues. V shed 2 bases, J shed 11 bases, and the junction held 12 bases outside the gene matches. Written as DNA, the CDR3 is TGTGCCTGGAGTATAACGACAGGGTCGGCACCACCCCTCCACTTT. This encodes CAWSITTGSAPPLHF.